This entry is about one T cell receptor (beta chain). The specificity of this receptor is unknown. No qualities accompany the bases; no much larger clone lies one base away. This entry belongs to a study of blood T cell repertoires in COVID-19 (dated by TCRdb to the early 2020s). For the study in its entirety: Samples covering the acute and convalescent phases of COVID-19 were provided by collaborators in the United States, Italy and Spain. The prospective study material was composed of cDNA or gDNA derived from T cells, B-cell-depleted T cells, or PBMCs. Deeply sampled blood TCRbeta repertoires from subjects exposed to, actively infected with, or recovered from COVID-19 were included in the dataset. The repertoires were released in a freely available public database meant as a resource for research on the immune response to SARS-CoV-2. The samples were drawn from two sources: the first 160 participants of the ongoing ImmuneRACE study, and 1,254 subjects contributed by 6 global collaborators. The sample metadata nearly always contained a de-identified subject ID, COVID-19 status, age in years and sex. Where HLA class I and class II types were available, the types were taken from metadata supplied by the sample provider, not from assay-based typing. General study outcomes and caveats: The amount of clinical and demographic metadata varied by source and participant and was provided uncurated.

TCRbeta CDR3 regions were amplified from genomic DNA by means of the immunoSEQ Assay, a bias-controlled multiplex PCR. As for the authors' bioinformatics: Within the assay, amplification of reference gene primers was used to estimate how many nucleated cells each sample contained. To quantify the absolute abundance of each unique TCRbeta CDR3 rearrangement, sequence reads were collapsed and filtered. For each sample, productive Simpson clonality was calculated as the square root of Simpson's diversity index over productive rearrangements. As stored in TCRdb, this immuneACCESS dataset retains in-frame rearrangements with V and J assigned. A fraction of the clones does not appear; measured against another copy, unresolved V genes explain less than half of the discrepancy, and the remainder lacks a known reason. The DNA was the basis for D and trimming; V, J and clone size are from that table. This sample has about 76,000 clones in its table, and approximately 81% of those were observed once. The ten largest make up 9.5% to 12% of the sample.

One collaborating source in Seattle enrolled patients while the patients were actively infected and followed the patients over time throughout the course of disease. The collaborating institutions used their own protocols to collect whole blood in K2EDTA tubes. For TCRbeta analysis, collaborator samples were shipped as frozen whole blood, as isolated PBMCs, or as DNA extracted from either sample type. The CDR3 holds 16 amino acids from the cysteine to the phenylalanine. CDR3 DNA only is kept here, 48 bases in frame from base 1. Based on the germline V gene (reference sequence), the CDR1 and CDR2 sequences are LNHDA and SQIVND. The germline V and J ends show losses of 4 bases and 0 bases respectively, and no gene match explains 4 bases of the junction.

What was sequenced was peripheral blood. The chain is made from TRBV19 and TRBJ1-1, and 11 junctional nucleotides match TRBD1. This receptor was obtained from a man between 60 and 70 years old with COVID-19, enrolled during active disease. The CDR3 is CASSNGQGALNTEAFF. The bases are TGTGCCAGTAGTAATGGACAGGGGGCTCTGAACACTGAAGCTTTCTTT.